This is a list of T cell receptor beta chains from one sample in a study of cytomegalovirus exposure and HLA in healthy donors. The table came from immunoSEQ multiplex PCR; TCRdb's copy has only in-frame clones and leaves some out. Of about 240,000 clones listed, around 81% are singletons. The source material was PBMCs. The source of these receptors is a woman aged 60-75 years in good health and CMV-seropositive. Each CDR3 is given with its conserved first and last residue. A D gene is named only where the DNA matches it firmly. The size field is filled for only some rows; it gives once, few, many or a size class.

clone_size	v_call	j_call	d_call	cdr3_aa	cdr3_nt
-	TRBV4-1	TRBJ2-7	TRBD2	CASSQPSGRASYEQYF	TGCGCCAGCAGCCAACCGAGCGGGAGGGCCTCCTACGAGCAGTACTTC
-	TRBV6-5	TRBJ2-7	TRBD1	CASSYDRDSSYEQYF	TGTGCCAGCAGTTACGACAGGGACAGCTCCTACGAGCAGTACTTC
-	TRBV30	TRBJ1-2	-	CAWSVLVSGDGYTF	TGTGCCTGGAGTGTACTTGTATCCGGAGACGGCTACACCTTC
-	TRBV6-5	TRBJ2-7	-	CASSRAGVYEQYF	TGTGCCAGCAGTCGCGCTGGTGTGTACGAGCAGTACTTC
few	TRBV7-3	TRBJ2-2	-	CASSPNWIFEGGELFF	TGTGCCAGCAGCCCTAATTGGATTTTTGAGGGCGGGGAGCTGTTTTTT
-	TRBV6-5	TRBJ2-1	-	CASSYQGTKKNNEQFF	TGTGCCAGCAGTTACCAAGGGACAAAAAAGAACAATGAGCAGTTCTTC
-	TRBV30	TRBJ1-5	-	CAWSVELNQPQHF	TGTGCCTGGAGTGTAGAGCTCAATCAGCCCCAGCATTTT
-	TRBV6-5	TRBJ1-2	-	CASSSTGSGYTF	TGTGCCAGCAGTTCTACAGGGAGTGGCTACACCTTC
-	TRBV7-9	TRBJ1-1	TRBD1	CASSLGQGVEAFF	TGTGCCAGCAGCTTAGGACAGGGCGTAGAAGCTTTCTTT
-	TRBV7-7	TRBJ2-1	-	CASSLVAGGYNEQFF	TGTGCCAGCAGCTTAGTGGCGGGCGGATACAATGAGCAGTTCTTC
-	TRBV4-1	TRBJ1-3	-	CASSLSGNTIYF	TGCGCCAGCAGCCTATCTGGAAACACCATATATTTT
-	TRBV18	TRBJ1-2	-	CASSPQGGQQVGYTF	TGTGCCAGCTCACCACAGGGCGGCCAACAGGTCGGCTACACCTTC
-	TRBV7-6	TRBJ2-6	-	CASSLGSRAGANVLTF	TGTGCCAGCAGCTTAGGAAGCAGGGCTGGGGCCAACGTCCTGACTTTC
-	TRBV5-1	TRBJ2-6	-	CASSLEGVGANVLTF	TGCGCCAGCAGCTTGGAAGGGGTCGGGGCCAACGTCCTGACTTTC
once	TRBV7-9	TRBJ2-5	TRBD2	CASSLTRGGLWETQYF	TGTGCCAGCAGCCTCACTCGGGGGGGATTATGGGAGACCCAGTACTTC
-	TRBV4-1	TRBJ2-1	-	CASSQEVTRGNEQFF	TGCGCCAGCAGCCAAGAAGTGACTAGGGGCAATGAGCAGTTCTTC
-	TRBV2	TRBJ2-5	-	CASRRDTKETQYF	TGTGCCAGCAGGAGGGACACCAAAGAGACCCAGTACTTC
-	TRBV28	TRBJ2-7	TRBD1	CASRPGTGSYEQYF	TGTGCCAGCAGACCCGGGACAGGTTCCTACGAGCAGTACTTC
-	TRBV7-2	TRBJ1-2	TRBD1	CASSSSGTALYGYTF	TGTGCCAGCAGCTCCTCCGGGACAGCCCTCTATGGCTACACCTTC
-	TRBV11-2	TRBJ1-1	TRBD1	CASSLVTGTGGGSPSFF	TGTGCCAGCAGCTTAGTAACTGGGACAGGGGGCGGGTCTCCATCTTTCTTT
-	TRBV27	TRBJ1-5	-	CASSSTPRGQPQHF	TGTGCCAGCAGTTCAACACCCCGGGGTCAGCCCCAGCATTTT
-	TRBV11-2	TRBJ1-1	-	CASRPWGSGSGGLNTEAFF	TGTGCCAGCAGACCTTGGGGTTCAGGATCCGGAGGACTGAACACTGAAGCTTTCTTT
few	TRBV27	TRBJ1-1	-	CASSDFYRGNHTEAFF	TGTGCCAGCAGTGACTTTTATAGGGGGAACCACACTGAAGCTTTCTTT
once	TRBV19	TRBJ2-1	-	CASSSQWESYNEQFF	TGTGCCAGTAGTTCTCAGTGGGAGTCCTACAATGAGCAGTTCTTC
few	TRBV14	TRBJ2-3	-	CASSQVNTDTQYF	TGTGCCAGCAGCCAAGTTAACACAGATACGCAGTATTTT
-	TRBV6-5	TRBJ2-7	TRBD1	CASRLQGSYEQYF	TGTGCCAGCAGACTACAGGGGAGCTACGAGCAGTACTTC
few	TRBV4-2	TRBJ1-2	-	CASSQDEFVGGDYGYTF	TGTGCCAGCAGCCAAGACGAGTTCGTAGGTGGAGACTATGGCTACACCTTC
-	TRBV5-1	TRBJ2-4	TRBD1	CASSSTGTVNIQYF	TGCGCCAGCAGCAGCACCGGGACAGTAAACATTCAGTACTTC
-	TRBV5-4	TRBJ1-2	-	CASSLRTPLNYGYTF	TGTGCCAGCAGCCTTAGGACACCCCTTAACTATGGCTACACCTTC
-	TRBV25-1	TRBJ2-3	-	CASSEGGISDTQYF	TGTGCCAGCAGTGAAGGGGGGATATCGGATACGCAGTATTTT
once	TRBV30	TRBJ2-7	TRBD1	CAWSGGTGRHEQYF	TGTGCCTGGAGTGGAGGGACAGGGCGGCACGAGCAGTACTTC
-	TRBV5-6	TRBJ2-1	-	CASTHRAEAYNEQFF	TGTGCCAGCACCCATAGGGCGGAGGCGTACAATGAGCAGTTCTTC
-	TRBV30	TRBJ2-7	-	CAWAQGNEQYF	TGTGCCTGGGCACAGGGAAACGAGCAGTACTTC
-	TRBV6-5	TRBJ2-7	TRBD1	CASSNSGTGGGEQYF	TGTGCCAGCAGTAATTCCGGGACAGGGGGCGGGGAGCAGTACTTC
-	TRBV10-3	TRBJ2-7	TRBD2	CAIRATSSYEQYF	TGTGCCATCAGAGCGACTAGCAGCTACGAGCAGTACTTC
-	TRBV6-1	TRBJ2-4	TRBD1	CASRAEPGQAYIQYF	TGTGCCAGCAGAGCAGAACCGGGACAGGCTTATATTCAGTACTTC
-	TRBV15	TRBJ1-6	TRBD1	CATSRGDSKIYNSPLHF	TGTGCCACCAGCAGAGGGGACAGCAAAATCTATAATTCACCCCTCCACTTT
-	TRBV28	TRBJ2-7	-	CASRPLPGLPGYEQYF	TGTGCCAGCAGACCGCTTCCGGGACTCCCAGGCTACGAGCAGTACTTC
once	TRBV7-6	TRBJ2-1	-	CASSLMGFSSYNEQFF	TGTGCCAGCAGCTTAATGGGCTTTAGCTCCTACAATGAGCAGTTCTTC
once	TRBV11-1	TRBJ2-7	-	CASSLGQGRPYEQYF	TGTGCCAGCAGCTTAGGGCAGGGCAGACCCTACGAGCAGTACTTC
-	TRBV2	TRBJ2-7	TRBD2	CASRLAPDLYEQYF	TGTGCCAGCCGACTAGCCCCAGACCTTTACGAGCAGTACTTC
-	TRBV29-1	TRBJ2-2	-	CSVQSVAGELFF	TGCAGCGTTCAGTCAGTGGCCGGGGAGCTGTTTTTT
few	TRBV4-2	TRBJ2-3	-	CASSQEGGGSTDTQYF	TGTGCCAGCAGCCAAGAAGGGGGGGGATCCACAGATACGCAGTATTTT
-	TRBV10-3	TRBJ2-1	TRBD2	CAIRLAGVDAEQFF	TGTGCCATCAGACTAGCGGGGGTAGACGCTGAGCAGTTCTTC
few	TRBV6-1	TRBJ2-3	-	CASRPGGLGADTQYF	TGTGCCAGCAGGCCCGGGGGGCTTGGAGCAGATACGCAGTATTTT